These 5 T cell receptor beta chains were all obtained from the same sample, sequenced in a study of beta chain features in type 1 diabetes. Study observations and caveats: Researchers report that Type 1 diabetes patients had moderately but significantly shorter TCRB CDR3s across all four CD4+ subsets.

No antigen has been identified for these receptors. Reverse transcription of all isolated RNA meant that expressed TCRB transcripts were sequenced. Sequenced by immunoSEQ multiplex PCR; TCRdb stores in-frame clones only, minus some. Among more than 300,000 clones listed, roughly 13% were seen once. Input material: naive CD4+ T cells from blood. These TCRs come from a young woman with type 1 diabetes.

This clone has just a few counts. J is TRBJ2-7 and V is TRBV5-1, with 7 nucleotides matching TRBD2. This CDR3 region has 16 residues. Trimming took 0 bases from V and 5 from J; bases not matched to a gene: 11. Germline lookup yields CDR1 SGHRS and CDR2 YFSETQ. The CDR3 DNA is TGCGCCAGCAGCTTGGTGGGCGGGAGATCTGGCCACGAGCAGTACTTC. Protein: CASSLVGGRSGHEQYF.

This clone was counted a few times. This chain links TRBV18 with TRBJ1-5; possibly TRBD1 for D (5 bases). Germline V gives CDR1 KGHSH, CDR2 LQKENI. This CDR3 contains 16 residues. Trimming removed 6 bases from V and 0 bases from J, with 15 bases in between. CDR3 in amino acids: CASSLRQTYSNQPQHF. The CDR3 DNA sequence: TGTGCCAGCTCGCTTCGACAGACTTATAGCAATCAGCCCCAGCATTTT. The full variable domain, with the rest looked up from reference TRBV18 and TRBJ1-5, is NAGVMQNPRHLVRRRGQEARLRCSPMKGHSHVYWYRQLPEEGLKFMVYLQKENIIDESGMPKERFSAEFPKEGPSILRIQQVVRGDSAAYFCASSLRQTYSNQPQHFGDGTRLSIL.

This clone was observed a few times. This chain links TRBV5-1 with TRBJ1-1, with 9 bases that match TRBD1. The CDR3 totals 14 residues. Germline CDR1 and CDR2: SGHRS and YFSETQ. Trimming cost V 4 bases and J 8 bases; bases outside gene matches: 9. CDR3 nucleotide sequence: TGCGCCAGCAGCGCAGACAGGGGGATCCAAGAAGCTTTCTTT. As protein: CASSADRGIQEAFF.

This clone was detected a few times. The rearrangement uses TRBV28 and TRBJ2-7; 8 nucleotides line up with TRBD1. CDR1 is MDHEN and CDR2 is SYDVKM in the germline V gene. This CDR3 spans 15 amino acids. J gave up 1 base and V 2 bases, and 4 bases lay outside the gene matches. For the CDR3, the DNA is TGTGCCAGCAGTTTAGCCGGACAGGGATCCTACGAGCAGTACTTC. This encodes CASSLAGQGSYEQYF. Drawing the rest from reference TRBV28 and TRBJ2-7, the complete variable domain is DVKVTQSSRYLVKRTGEKVFLECVQDMDHENMFWYRQDPGLGLRLIYFSYDVKMKEKGDIPEGYSVSREKKERFSLILESASTNQTSMYLCASSLAGQGSYEQYFGPGTRLTVT.

V and J are TRBV5-6 and TRBJ1-4; 7 bases map to TRBD1. Germline loops: CDR1 SGHDT, CDR2 YYEEEE. The CDR3 is 14 amino acids. V trimming: 1 base; J trimming: 8 bases; junction bases outside the gene matches: 5. The CDR3 DNA reads as TGTGCCAGCAGCTTGCGAACAGGGGACGAAAAACTGTTTTTT. The encoded protein is CASSLRTGDEKLFF.